Below, 28 T cell receptor beta chains from the same sample are listed, as sequenced in a study of T cell changes during pregnancy in multiple sclerosis. Profiled with immunoSEQ multiplex PCR; TCRdb holds only in-frame clones, not every one. The sample records about 41,000 clones, approximately 88% being singletons. This specimen was peripheral blood, taken in the first trimester of pregnancy. These receptors were obtained from a female donor in good health, enrolled as a control in a pregnancy study.

The V call is TRBV7-9, the J call TRBJ1-3; D is uncertain. This CDR3 region has 12 residues. V lost 5 bases and J 6 bases, leaving 8 bases between the germline ends. Germline lookup yields CDR1 SEHNR and CDR2 FQNEAQ (reference sequence). CDR3: CASSPVPNTIYF. The DNA for the CDR3 is TGTGCCAGCAGCCCAGTTCCAAACACCATATATTTT.

This clone was counted once. This chain links TRBV2 with TRBJ2-5; D gene ambiguous. V was clipped by 5 bases and J by 7 bases, with 5 bases between them. The CDR3 consists of 10 residues. The germline gives CDR1 SNHLY, CDR2 FYNNEI. CDR3 sequence reads: CASSYRTQYF. As DNA, the CDR3 is TGTGCCAGCAGTTATAGGACCCAGTACTTC.

In its sample, this clone was seen a few times. J is TRBJ2-7 and V is TRBV4-1; D is uncertain. This CDR3 comprises 14 residues. Germline-derived CDR1 and CDR2 are MGHRA and YSYEKL. Trimming took 1 base from V and 7 from J, leaving 14 bases between them. The CDR3 loop reads CASSQGQESSEQYF. In DNA form, the CDR3 reads TGCGCCAGCAGCCAAGGCCAGGAAAGCTCAGAGCAGTACTTC.

The CDR3 sequence is CASSYREFYEQYF. CDR3 in DNA: TGTGCCAGCAGTTACAGGGAATTCTACGAGCAGTACTTC. The rearrangement joins TRBV27 to TRBJ2-7; a weak D match, TRBD1 (6 bases). Trimming cost V 4 bases and J 3 bases, with 10 bases left between them. The CDR3 runs to 13 residues. Looked up from germline, CDR1 is MNHEY and CDR2 is SMNVEV (reference sequence).

This chain joins TRBV7-3 and TRBJ2-7, with a tentative D call TRBD2 (5 bases). The germline V gene encodes CDR1 SGHTA and CDR2 FQGTGA. Trimming pared 5 bases from V and 7 bases from J, leaving 15 bases between. This CDR3 has 13 residues. In nucleotides, the CDR3 is TGTGCCAGCAGCCCCGCTGGCAGAGGGGAGCAGTACTTC. It yields the protein CASSPAGRGEQYF.

The chain recombines TRBV28 with TRBJ2-2; D is ambiguous. V lost 3 bases and J lost 1, with 6 bases in between. The CDR3 contains 14 residues. Looked up from germline, CDR1 is MDHEN and CDR2 is SYDVKM. Written as DNA, the CDR3 is TGTGCCAGCAGTTTTAGGAGGAACACCGGGGAGCTGTTTTTT. Amino acid sequence: CASSFRRNTGELFF.

By share of the sample, this clone is medium-sized. V usage is TRBV7-9 and J usage is TRBJ1-1, with 10 nucleotides matching TRBD1. The germline CDR1 and CDR2 sequences are SEHNR and FQNEAQ (reference sequence). The CDR3 contains 15 residues. With V trimmed by 7 bases and J by 1 base, 6 bases remained unmatched. The CDR3 loop reads CASKWTGGKNTEAFF. CDR3 DNA sequence: TGTGCCAGCAAATGGACAGGGGGAAAGAACACTGAAGCTTTCTTT.

The chain uses TRBV6-5 and TRBJ2-1; 9 bases line up with TRBD1. Germline CDR1 reads MNHEY; CDR2 reads SVGAGI. The V segment lost 4 bases and the J segment 7 bases; nucleotides outside the gene matches: 8. This CDR3 contains 15 residues. DNA of the CDR3: TGTGCCAGCAGTTCCTCGGGACAGGGAGGAAATGAGCAGTTCTTC. It translates to CASSSSGQGGNEQFF.

The gene calls are TRBV6-1 and TRBJ1-1; unclear D gene. The length of the CDR3 is 12 residues. The V end was cut by 4 bases, the J end by 8 bases, with 11 bases between. CDR1 MNHNS and CDR2 SASEGT come from the germline V gene. The CDR3 nucleotides are TGTGCCAGCAGTGTGTCCGGTCCCGAAGCTTTCTTT. Its translation: CASSVSGPEAFF.

The chain recombines TRBV9 with TRBJ2-2, with D possibly being TRBD2 (7 bases). The CDR3 totals 15 residues. Germline CDR1 and CDR2: SGDLS and YYNGEE. Trimming pared 0 bases from V and 4 bases from J, leaving 10 bases between. CDR3 in amino acids: CASSVEGGITGELFF. The CDR3 nucleotides read TGTGCCAGCAGCGTAGAGGGGGGGATCACCGGGGAGCTGTTTTTT.

The chain couples TRBV9 to TRBJ2-7, with D possibly matching TRBD2 (6 bases). Trimming took off 4 bases at V and 6 bases at J, with 11 bases between the two ends. The CDR3 totals 12 residues. The germline V gene encodes CDR1 SGDLS and CDR2 YYNGEE. Here the CDR3 DNA reads TGTGCCAGCAGCACTAAGGAGGGCGAGCAGTACTTC. It specifies CASSTKEGEQYF.

The genes are TRBV7-2 and TRBJ2-1, with TRBD2 identical over 7 bases. The CDR3 runs to 15 residues. J lost 7 bases, V lost 5 bases, and 11 bases had no gene match. Germline CDR1 SGHTA, CDR2 FQGNSA. In nucleotides, the CDR3 is TGTGCCAGCAGCGAGTGGGGGGGGGATCAAAATGAGCAGTTCTTC. Its protein product is CASSEWGGDQNEQFF.

The table lists this clone with a few counts. This sequence joins TRBV15 and TRBJ1-2; D call uncertain. Trimming took off 4 bases at V and 8 bases at J, with 14 bases between the two ends. Germline CDR1 LNHNV, CDR2 YYDKDF (reference sequence). CDR3 size: 13 residues. Here the CDR3 reads CATSNQRGDGYTF. Here the CDR3 DNA reads TGTGCCACCAGCAATCAGCGGGGAGACGGCTACACCTTC.

The rearrangement joins TRBV28 to TRBJ2-3; the D gene is possibly TRBD2 (6 bases). The CDR3 covers 15 residues. Germline CDR1 is MDHEN and CDR2 is SYDVKM. V was cut by 4 bases and J by 5 bases, with 16 bases left in between. This CDR3 reads CASSSTAGRQDTQYF. CDR3 nucleotide sequence: TGTGCCAGCAGTTCGACGGCAGGGAGGCAAGATACGCAGTATTTT.

This rearrangement joins TRBV1 to TRBJ1-1; the D call in the table, TRBD1, was not verified against the DNA. TRBV1 is marked as a pseudogene. The CDR3 has 17 amino acids. The CDR3 DNA sequence: TGCACCAGCAGCCAAGTACACAGTCCCTCGAGACACACTGAAGCTTTCTTT. Translated: CTSSQVHSPSRHTEAFF.

The table lists this clone with a few counts. The CDR3 DNA reads as TGTGCCAGCAGTGAGGTAGCGGGGGGAAGCACAGATACGCAGTATTTT. It is translated as CASSEVAGGSTDTQYF. The V gene is TRBV6-4, the J gene TRBJ2-3; 10 bases are a match to TRBD2. This CDR3 comprises 16 residues. The germline CDR1 and CDR2 sequences are MRHNA and SNTAGT. With V trimmed by 3 bases and J by 0 bases, 3 bases remained unmatched.

J is TRBJ2-7 and V is TRBV5-5, with D possibly matching TRBD1 (6 bases). CDR1 is SGHKS, CDR2 YYEKEE, per germline (reference sequence). This CDR3 contains 16 residues. Trimming took 1 base from V and 3 from J, leaving 17 bases between them. CDR3 coding DNA: TGTGCCAGCAGCTTGCGCCTTAGGGCAGGGGACTACGAGCAGTACTTC. It is translated as CASSLRLRAGDYEQYF.

J is TRBJ1-2 and V is TRBV27; TRBD1 is a possible D gene (6 bases). Germline lookup yields CDR1 MNHEY and CDR2 SMNVEV (reference sequence). V was cut by 3 bases and J by 4 bases, with 18 bases left in between. There are 16 residues in the CDR3. The CDR3 is CASSFYTQGKGYGYTF. The CDR3 DNA sequence: TGTGCCAGCAGTTTTTATACCCAGGGGAAAGGCTATGGCTACACCTTC.

The gene calls are TRBV29-1 and TRBJ2-5, with D perhaps matching TRBD2 (5 bases). CDR1 is SQVTM, CDR2 ANQGSEA, per germline. The CDR3 length is 16 residues. V lost 7 bases to trimming and J lost 7 bases, with 28 bases between them. CDR3 protein: CSASFLGAGSKRTQYF. CDR3 nucleotides: TGCAGCGCCAGCTTTTTAGGTGCTGGGAGTAAGAGGACCCAGTACTTC.

The V call is TRBV4-1, the J call TRBJ1-4; possibly TRBD1 for D (6 bases). V lost 4 bases to trimming and J lost 8 bases, with 17 bases between them. There are 15 residues in the CDR3. Germline V CDR1 and CDR2: MGHRA, YSYEKL. The CDR3 region is CASSLSGTSPEKLFF. CDR3 coding DNA: TGCGCCAGCAGCCTATCCGGGACATCACCCGAAAAACTGTTTTTT.

The chain employs TRBV6-5 and TRBJ1-1, with 7 bases fitting TRBD1. This CDR3 has 15 amino acids. The V gene end was trimmed by 2 bases and the J gene end by 0 bases; junction bases not matched to a gene: 3. Germline CDR1 MNHEY, CDR2 SVGAGI. CDR3 nucleotides: TGTGCCAGCAGTTACCAGGGGGAACTGAACACTGAAGCTTTCTTT. It codes for CASSYQGELNTEAFF.

The genes are TRBV9 and TRBJ1-2, with 10 bases that match TRBD1. V lost 0 bases, J lost 5 bases, and 7 bases stayed unmatched. This CDR3 is built from 16 residues. Per germline, CDR1 SGDLS and CDR2 YYNGEE. The CDR3 spells CASSVAGTGEGYGYTF. CDR3 DNA: TGTGCCAGCAGCGTAGCGGGGACAGGGGAAGGGTATGGCTACACCTTC.

This rearrangement joins TRBV7-3 to TRBJ2-3, with unresolved D. CDR1 and CDR2 from the germline V gene are SGHTA and FQGTGA. The CDR3 contains 13 residues. Trimming pared 0 bases from V and 6 bases from J, leaving 7 bases between. The CDR3 here is CASSLTWADTQYF. CDR3 bases: TGTGCCAGCAGCTTAACGTGGGCTGATACGCAGTATTTT.

This clone has more than one count but fewer than ten. V gene TRBV10-3 combines with J gene TRBJ1-6; weak D call: TRBD1 (6 bases). The CDR3 runs 13 residues. CDR1 ENHRY and CDR2 SYGVKD come from the germline V gene. The V end lost 6 bases, the J end lost 8 bases, and 11 bases lay between the germline ends. CDR3 nucleotide sequence: TGTGCCATCAGGACAGCAGGGGATTCACCCCTCCACTTT. Its protein is CAIRTAGDSPLHF.

The chain uses TRBV5-1 and TRBJ2-5; TRBD2 aligns across 9 bases. The CDR3 runs to 15 residues. CDR1 SGHRS and CDR2 YFSETQ come from the germline V gene. Trimming removed 7 bases from V and 2 bases from J; junction bases left unmatched: 9. As DNA, the CDR3 is TGCGCCAGCGCGGGGGGAGCGGGAGGTCAAGAGACCCAGTACTTC. It is translated as CASAGGAGGQETQYF.

The gene calls are TRBV5-1 and TRBJ1-5, with 8 bases that match TRBD1. V trimming: 4 bases; J trimming: 7 bases; junction bases outside the gene matches: 7. Germline CDR1 reads SGHRS; CDR2 reads YFSETQ. This CDR3 is 14 amino acids long. CDR3 DNA: TGCGCCAGCAGCCTTGGACAGGGAGGACAGCCCCAGCATTTT. Protein: CASSLGQGGQPQHF. The whole variable domain, filled in from reference TRBV5-1 and TRBJ1-5, reads KAGVTQTPRYLIKTRGQQVTLSCSPISGHRSVSWYQQTPGQGLQFLFEYFSETQRNKGNFPGRFSGRQFSNSRSEMNVSTLELGDSALYLCASSLGQGGQPQHFGDGTRLSIL.

The CDR3, as DNA: TGTGCCAGCAGCTTAGTCGCACAGCAAGAGACCCAGTACTTC. Residues: CASSLVAQQETQYF. This chain connects TRBV7-2 to TRBJ2-5; no definite D call. The CDR3 loop spans 14 amino acids. Germline V gene sequence: CDR1 SGHTA, CDR2 FQGNSA. V lost 1 base to trimming and J lost 2 bases, with 8 bases between them.

This clone was recorded once. The chain has TRBV29-1 and TRBJ1-3, with 7 bases that match TRBD1. J gave up 1 base and V 4 bases, and 10 bases lay outside the gene matches. CDR3 length: 16 residues. Germline V gene data show CDR1 as SQVTM and CDR2 as ANQGSEA. CDR3 region: CSVGDRTGFSGNTIYF. CDR3 DNA sequence: TGCAGCGTTGGGGACCGGACAGGCTTTTCTGGAAACACCATATATTTT.